The present entry profiles one T cell receptor (beta chain) with its context. This sample was taken from a study of blood T cell repertoires in COVID-19. In the study overall: COVID-19 samples collected from the United States, Italy and Spain covered acute and convalescent phases. T cells, B-cell-depleted T cells, or PBMCs supplied cDNA or gDNA.

The germline gives CDR1 LNHDA, CDR2 SQIVND (reference sequence). The CDR3 spans 14 residues. Between the trimmed V and J ends, which lost 3 bases and 4 bases, there was a span of 12 bases. Per the original methods: Amplifying reference gene primers gave estimates of nucleated cell counts. Sequenced by immunoSEQ multiplex PCR; TCRdb stores in-frame clones only, minus some. D and trimming come from the DNA, and the V and J calls and clone size come from that table. The table lists around 100,000 clones, just under 90% of them singletons, with 15% to 17% in the top ten. Sequenced material: peripheral blood. The chain employs TRBV19 and TRBJ1-2, with D possibly TRBD1 on 5 matching bases. This receptor was obtained from a human donor in a cohort sampled during active COVID-19. The CDR3 region is CASSIPDRLYGYTF. CDR3 sequence (DNA): TGTGCCAGTAGTATCCCCGACAGACTCTATGGCTACACCTTC.